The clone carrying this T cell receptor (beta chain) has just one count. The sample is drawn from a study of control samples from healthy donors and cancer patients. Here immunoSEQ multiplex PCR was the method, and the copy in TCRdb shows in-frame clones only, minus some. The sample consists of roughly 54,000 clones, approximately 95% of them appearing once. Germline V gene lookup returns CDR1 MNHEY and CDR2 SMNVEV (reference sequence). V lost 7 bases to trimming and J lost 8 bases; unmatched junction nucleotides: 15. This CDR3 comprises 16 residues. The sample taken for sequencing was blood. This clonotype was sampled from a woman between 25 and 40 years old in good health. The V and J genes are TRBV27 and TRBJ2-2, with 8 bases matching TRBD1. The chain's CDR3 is CASTHTGRDRWGELFF. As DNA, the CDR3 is TGTGCCAGCACGCATACGGGCAGGGACAGGTGGGGGGAGCTGTTTTTT.